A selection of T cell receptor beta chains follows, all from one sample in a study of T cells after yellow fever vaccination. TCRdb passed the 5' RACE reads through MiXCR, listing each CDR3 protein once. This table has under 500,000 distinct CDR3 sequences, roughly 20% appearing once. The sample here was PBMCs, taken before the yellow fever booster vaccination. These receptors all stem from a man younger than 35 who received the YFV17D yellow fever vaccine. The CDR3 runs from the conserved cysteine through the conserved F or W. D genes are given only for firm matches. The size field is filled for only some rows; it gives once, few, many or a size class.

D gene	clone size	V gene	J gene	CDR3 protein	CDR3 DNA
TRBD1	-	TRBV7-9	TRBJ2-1	CASSGRGPGGQFF	TGTGCCAGCAGCGGCAGGGGGCCAGGGGGGCAGTTCTTC
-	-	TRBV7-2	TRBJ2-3	CASSLRGGDTQYF	TGTGCCAGCAGCTTAAGGGGTGGCGATACGCAGTATTTT
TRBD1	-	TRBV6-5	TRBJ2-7	CASSYLGQGSHEQYF	TGTGCCAGCAGTTATTTGGGACAGGGTTCTCACGAGCAGTACTTC
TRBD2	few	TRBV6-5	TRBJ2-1	CASSYSGGPSNEQFF	TGTGCCAGCAGTTATTCGGGGGGGCCATCTAATGAGCAGTTCTTC
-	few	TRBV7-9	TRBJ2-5	CASSLATRALPPNQETQYF	TGTGCCAGCAGCTTAGCAACCCGGGCCCTACCACCAAACCAAGAGACCCAGTACTTC
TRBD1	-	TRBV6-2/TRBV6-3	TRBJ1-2	CASSSDREANYGYTF	TGTGCCAGCAGCTCGGACAGGGAAGCTAACTATGGCTACACCTTC
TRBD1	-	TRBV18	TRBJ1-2	CASSPRDRGSSYGYTF	TGTGCCAGCTCACCCCGAGACAGGGGCTCCTCCTATGGCTACACCTTC
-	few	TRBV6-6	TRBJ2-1	CASSPGLYYNEQFF	TGTGCCAGCAGCCCTGGACTATACTACAATGAGCAGTTCTTC
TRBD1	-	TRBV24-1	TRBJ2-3	CATSDTYGQDTGDSTDTQYF	TGTGCCACCAGTGACACCTACGGGCAGGACACAGGGGATAGCACAGATACGCAGTATTTT
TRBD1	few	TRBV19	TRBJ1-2	CASSTGQVNGYTF	TGTGCCAGTAGTACGGGACAGGTGAATGGCTACACCTTC
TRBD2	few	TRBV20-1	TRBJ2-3	CSARHWTSGGPAQYF	TGCAGTGCTAGGCATTGGACTAGCGGGGGCCCTGCGCAGTATTTT
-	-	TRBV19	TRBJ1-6	CASRERGTGVNSPLHF	TGTGCCAGTAGGGAACGAGGGACGGGCGTAAATTCACCCCTCCACTTT
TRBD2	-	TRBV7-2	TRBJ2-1	CASSSETSGYNEQFF	TGTGCCAGCAGCTCTGAGACTAGCGGCTACAATGAGCAGTTCTTC
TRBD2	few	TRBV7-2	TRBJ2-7	CASSTGGELHYEQYF	TGTGCCAGCAGCACCGGGGGGGAGCTTCACTACGAGCAGTACTTC
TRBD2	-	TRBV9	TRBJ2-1	CASSGTSGEQGLDEQFF	TGTGCCAGCAGCGGGACTAGCGGGGAACAAGGCCTTGATGAGCAGTTCTTC
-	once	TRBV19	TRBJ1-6	CASSIFGTSSPLHF	TGTGCCAGTAGTATTTTTGGGACCTCATCACCCCTCCACTTT
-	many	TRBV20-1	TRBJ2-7	CSARGTRGEELEQYF	TGCAGTGCTCGTGGGACCCGGGGTGAAGAGCTCGAGCAGTACTTC
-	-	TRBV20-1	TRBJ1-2	CSASGDLPSRGYTF	TGCAGTGCTAGCGGGGACTTACCTTCGCGTGGCTACACCTTC
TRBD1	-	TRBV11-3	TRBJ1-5	CASSPGTGDNQPQHF	TGTGCCAGCAGCCCGGGGACAGGGGACAATCAGCCCCAGCATTTT
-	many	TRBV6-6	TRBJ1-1	CASMVDEFPEAFF	TGTGCCAGCATGGTAGACGAGTTCCCTGAAGCTTTCTTT
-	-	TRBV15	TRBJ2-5	CATSRENSGTQYF	TGTGCCACCAGCAGAGAAAATAGCGGGACCCAGTACTTC
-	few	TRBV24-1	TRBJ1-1	CATSIGGIMNTEAFF	TGTGCCACCAGTATTGGGGGCATTATGAACACTGAAGCTTTCTTT
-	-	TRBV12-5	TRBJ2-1	CASGLPRSQTYNEQFF	TGTGCTAGTGGTTTGCCCCGTTCCCAGACATACAATGAGCAGTTCTTC
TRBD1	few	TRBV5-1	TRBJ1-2	CASSPWTGGNYGYTF	TGCGCCAGCAGCCCATGGACAGGGGGTAACTATGGCTACACCTTC
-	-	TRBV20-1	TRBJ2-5	CSARGTPKTGQETQYF	TGCAGTGCTAGAGGCACACCGAAGACAGGACAAGAGACCCAGTACTTC
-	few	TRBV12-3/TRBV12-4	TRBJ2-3	CASSLGQVTDTQYF	TGTGCCAGCAGTTTAGGACAGGTCACAGATACGCAGTATTTT
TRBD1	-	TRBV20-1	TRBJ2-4	CSATSTGAANIQYF	TGCAGTGCTACCTCGACAGGGGCGGCTAACATTCAGTACTTC
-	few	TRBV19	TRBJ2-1	CASSHRRVGNEQFF	TGTGCCAGTAGTCACCGCAGGGTCGGCAATGAGCAGTTCTTC
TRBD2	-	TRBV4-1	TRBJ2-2	CASSQDPSGGTNTGELFF	TGCGCCAGCAGCCAAGATCCTAGCGGGGGGACGAACACCGGGGAGCTGTTTTTT
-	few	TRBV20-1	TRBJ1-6	CSARVSGGLGSPLHF	TGCAGTGCTAGAGTTTCCGGGGGACTAGGTTCACCCCTCCACTTT
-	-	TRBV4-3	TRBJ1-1	CASSQEVRAEAFF	TGCGCCAGCAGCCAAGAGGTGCGGGCTGAAGCTTTCTTT
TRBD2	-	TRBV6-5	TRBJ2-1	CASTAFGGESDEQFF	TGTGCCAGCACCGCCTTCGGGGGGGAGAGCGATGAGCAGTTCTTC
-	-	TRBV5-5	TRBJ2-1	CASSLKGMDEQFF	TGTGCCAGCAGCCTTAAGGGGATGGATGAGCAGTTCTTC
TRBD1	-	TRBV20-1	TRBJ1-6	CSARAGGQGFNSPLHF	TGCAGTGCTAGAGCCGGGGGACAGGGGTTTAATTCACCCCTCCACTTT
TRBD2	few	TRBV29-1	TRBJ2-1	CSSHGGVGEQFF	TGCAGCTCGCACGGGGGGGTAGGTGAGCAGTTCTTC
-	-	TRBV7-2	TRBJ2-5	CASSLHPQGTGTQYF	TGTGCCAGCAGCCTCCACCCCCAGGGGACGGGGACCCAGTACTTC
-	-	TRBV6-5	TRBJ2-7	CASSYRDTYEQYF	TGTGCCAGCAGTTATCGGGACACCTACGAGCAGTACTTC
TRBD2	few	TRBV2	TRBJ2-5	CASSTGTSGGQTQYF	TGTGCCAGCAGTACTGGGACTAGCGGGGGACAGACCCAGTACTTC
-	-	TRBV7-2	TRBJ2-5	CASSTVQGSETQYF	TGTGCCAGCAGCACAGTACAGGGTTCGGAGACCCAGTACTTC
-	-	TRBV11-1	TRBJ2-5	CASSLLESSETQYF	TGTGCCAGCAGCTTACTCGAGAGCTCGGAGACCCAGTACTTC
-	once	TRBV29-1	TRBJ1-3	CSVAAASGNTIYF	TGCAGCGTTGCGGCAGCCTCTGGAAACACCATATATTTT
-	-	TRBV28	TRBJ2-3	CASSPRGAAAADTQYF	TGTGCCAGCAGCCCCCGTGGGGCGGCGGCAGCAGATACGCAGTATTTT
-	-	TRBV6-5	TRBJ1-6	CASSYDSANSPLHF	TGTGCCAGCAGTTACGACAGCGCTAATTCACCCCTCCACTTT
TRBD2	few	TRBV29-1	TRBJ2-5	CSVDGLAGGGETQYF	TGCAGCGTTGATGGATTAGCGGGGGGCGGAGAGACCCAGTACTTC
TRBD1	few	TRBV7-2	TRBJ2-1	CASSSGRQGKIF	TGTGCCAGCAGCTCAGGTCGACAGGGAAAGATCTTC
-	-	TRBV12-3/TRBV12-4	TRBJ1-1	CASSLVFTEAFF	TGTGCCAGCAGTTTAGTGTTCACTGAAGCTTTCTTT
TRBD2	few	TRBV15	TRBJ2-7	CATSSARTSVYEQYF	TGTGCCACCAGCTCGGCCCGGACTAGCGTCTACGAGCAGTACTTC
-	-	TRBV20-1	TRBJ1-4	CSAGQGKLFF	TGCAGTGCTGGACAAGGAAAACTGTTTTTT
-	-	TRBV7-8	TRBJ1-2	CASSNNLGTGLWSYTF	TGTGCCAGCAGTAACAATCTCGGGACCGGCCTTTGGAGCTACACCTTC
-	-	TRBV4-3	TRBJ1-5	CASSQYEGSNQPQHF	TGCGCCAGCAGCCAGTACGAGGGGAGCAATCAGCCCCAGCATTTT
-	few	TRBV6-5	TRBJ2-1	CASRSGSYNEQFF	TGTGCCAGCCGTAGCGGATCCTACAATGAGCAGTTCTTC
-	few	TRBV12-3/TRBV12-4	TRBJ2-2	CASLQSNTGELFF	TGTGCCAGCCTACAGTCGAACACCGGGGAGCTGTTTTTT
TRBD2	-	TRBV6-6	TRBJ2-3	CASSYPQGGMTDTQYF	TGTGCCAGCAGTTACCCCCAGGGAGGGATGACAGATACGCAGTATTTT
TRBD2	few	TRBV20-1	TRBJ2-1	CSAHGGAIEQFF	TGCAGTGCCCACGGGGGGGCCATTGAGCAGTTCTTC
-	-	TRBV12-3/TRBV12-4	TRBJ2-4	CASTLGTPVNIQYF	TGTGCCAGCACCTTGGGGACACCAGTCAACATTCAGTACTTC
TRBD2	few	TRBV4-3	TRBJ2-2	CASSQYPSGGETGELFF	TGCGCCAGCAGCCAGTATCCTAGCGGGGGGGAAACCGGGGAGCTGTTTTTT
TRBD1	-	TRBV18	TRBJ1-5	CASSPHRGRHQPQHF	TGTGCCAGCTCACCTCACAGGGGTAGGCATCAGCCCCAGCATTTT
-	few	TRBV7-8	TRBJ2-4	CASGFLGLTSGAKNIQYF	TGTGCCAGCGGATTCCTGGGACTGACGAGTGGTGCCAAAAACATTCAGTACTTC